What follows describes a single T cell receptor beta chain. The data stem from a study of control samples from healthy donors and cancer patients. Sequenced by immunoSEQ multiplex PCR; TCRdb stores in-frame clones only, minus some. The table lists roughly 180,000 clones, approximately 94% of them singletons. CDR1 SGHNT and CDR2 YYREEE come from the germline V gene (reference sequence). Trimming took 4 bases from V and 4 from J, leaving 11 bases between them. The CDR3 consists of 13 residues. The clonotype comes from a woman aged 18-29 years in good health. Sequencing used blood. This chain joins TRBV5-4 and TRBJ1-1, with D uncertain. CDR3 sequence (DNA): TGTGCCAGCAGCCGGAGCGTGGGCACTGAAGCTTTCTTT. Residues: CASSRSVGTEAFF.